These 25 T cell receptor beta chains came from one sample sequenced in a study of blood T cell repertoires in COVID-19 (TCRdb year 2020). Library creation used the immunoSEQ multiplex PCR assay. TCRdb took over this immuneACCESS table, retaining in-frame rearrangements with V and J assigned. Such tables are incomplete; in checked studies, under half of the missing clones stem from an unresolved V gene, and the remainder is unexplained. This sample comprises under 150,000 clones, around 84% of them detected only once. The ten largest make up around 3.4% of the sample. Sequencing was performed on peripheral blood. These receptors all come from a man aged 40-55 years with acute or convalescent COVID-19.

For the CDR3, the DNA is TGTGCCACCAGTGCTAGGGACAAGTCACACGAGCAGTACTTC. This codes for CATSARDKSHEQYF. V gene TRBV24-1 combines with J gene TRBJ2-7; possible D gene TRBD1, 6 bases. V gave up 5 bases and J gave up 5 bases, with 15 bases separating them. The CDR3 contains 14 residues. CDR1 KGHDR and CDR2 SFDVKD come from the germline V gene.

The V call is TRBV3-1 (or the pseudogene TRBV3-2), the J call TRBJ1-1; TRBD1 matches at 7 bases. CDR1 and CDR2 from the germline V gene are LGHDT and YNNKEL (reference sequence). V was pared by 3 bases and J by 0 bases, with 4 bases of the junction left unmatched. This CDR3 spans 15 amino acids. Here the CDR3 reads CASSHSGTVNTEAFF. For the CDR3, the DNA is TGTGCCAGCAGCCATTCCGGGACAGTGAACACTGAAGCTTTCTTT.

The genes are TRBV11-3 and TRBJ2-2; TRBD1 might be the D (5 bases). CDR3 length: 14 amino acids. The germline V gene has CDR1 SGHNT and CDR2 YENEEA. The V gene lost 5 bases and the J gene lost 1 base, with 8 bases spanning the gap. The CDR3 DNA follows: TGTGCCAGCAGCGCAGGGATGAACACCGGGGAGCTGTTTTTT. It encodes CASSAGMNTGELFF.

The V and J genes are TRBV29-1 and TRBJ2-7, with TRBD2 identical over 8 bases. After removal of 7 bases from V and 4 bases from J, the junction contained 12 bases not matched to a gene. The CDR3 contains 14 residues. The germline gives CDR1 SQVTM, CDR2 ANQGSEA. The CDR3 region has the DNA TGCAGCGCCCAGGCCCGGGGGGGCGGGTACGAGCAGTACTTC. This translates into CSAQARGGGYEQYF.

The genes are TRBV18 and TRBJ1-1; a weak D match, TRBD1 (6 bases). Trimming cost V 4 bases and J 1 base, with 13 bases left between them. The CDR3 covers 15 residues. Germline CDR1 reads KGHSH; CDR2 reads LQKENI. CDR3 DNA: TGTGCCAGCTCACTCTCGACAGGCGCGAACACTGAAGCTTTCTTT. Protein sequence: CASSLSTGANTEAFF.

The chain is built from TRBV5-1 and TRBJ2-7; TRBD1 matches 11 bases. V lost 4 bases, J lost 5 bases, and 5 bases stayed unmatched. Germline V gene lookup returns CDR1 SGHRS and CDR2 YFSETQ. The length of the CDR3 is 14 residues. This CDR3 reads CASSAGTGGNEQYF. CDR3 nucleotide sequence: TGCGCCAGCAGCGCGGGGACAGGGGGGAACGAGCAGTACTTC.

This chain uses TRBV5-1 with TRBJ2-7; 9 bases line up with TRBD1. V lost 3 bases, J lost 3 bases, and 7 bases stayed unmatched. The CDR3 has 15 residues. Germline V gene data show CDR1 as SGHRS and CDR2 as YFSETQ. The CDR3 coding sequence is TGCGCCAGCAGCTCGAAGGGACAGGGAGGCTACGAGCAGTACTTC. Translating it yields CASSSKGQGGYEQYF.

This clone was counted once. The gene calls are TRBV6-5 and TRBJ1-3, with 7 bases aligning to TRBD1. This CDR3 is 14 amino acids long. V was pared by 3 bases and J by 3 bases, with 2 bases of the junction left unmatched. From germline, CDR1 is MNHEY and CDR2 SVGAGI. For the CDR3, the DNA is TGTGCCAGCAGTTATAACAGGGGTGGAAACACCATATATTTT. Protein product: CASSYNRGGNTIYF.

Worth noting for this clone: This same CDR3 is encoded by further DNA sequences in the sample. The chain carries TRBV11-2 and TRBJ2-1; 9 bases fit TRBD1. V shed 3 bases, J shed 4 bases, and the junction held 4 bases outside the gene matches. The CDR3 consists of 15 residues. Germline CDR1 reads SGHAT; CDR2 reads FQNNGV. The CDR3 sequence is CASSLGQGSYNEQFF. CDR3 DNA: TGTGCCAGCAGCTTGGGACAGGGTTCTTACAATGAGCAGTTCTTC.

CDR3 protein: CSVVQGGEAFF. CDR3 DNA sequence: TGCAGCGTTGTCCAGGGGGGTGAAGCTTTCTTT. The chain couples TRBV29-1 to TRBJ1-1; 7 nucleotides agree with TRBD1. Germline V CDR1 and CDR2: SQVTM, ANQGSEA. There are 11 residues in the CDR3. Losses at the gene ends were 4 bases for V and 7 bases for J; bases not matched to a gene: 3.

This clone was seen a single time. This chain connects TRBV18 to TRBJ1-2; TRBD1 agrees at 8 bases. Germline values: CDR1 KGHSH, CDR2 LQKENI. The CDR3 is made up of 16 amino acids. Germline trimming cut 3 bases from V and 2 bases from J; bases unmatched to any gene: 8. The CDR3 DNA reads TGTGCCAGCTCACCGGACACAGGGGGGTGGAACTATGGCTACACCTTC. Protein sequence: CASSPDTGGWNYGYTF.

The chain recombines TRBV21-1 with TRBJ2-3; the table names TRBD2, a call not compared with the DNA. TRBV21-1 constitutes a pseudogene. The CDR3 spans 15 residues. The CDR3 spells CASSKRPGCRDTQYF. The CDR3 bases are TGTGCCAGCAGCAAACGGCCCGGGTGCAGAGATACGCAGTATTTT.

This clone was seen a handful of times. CDR3 region: CASSFGLNFNSGNTIYF. CDR3 sequence (DNA): TGTGCCAGCAGCTTTGGACTCAACTTTAACTCTGGAAACACCATATATTTT. The gene calls are TRBV12-1 and TRBJ1-3. TRBV12-1 is given as a pseudogene. The CDR3 runs to 17 residues.

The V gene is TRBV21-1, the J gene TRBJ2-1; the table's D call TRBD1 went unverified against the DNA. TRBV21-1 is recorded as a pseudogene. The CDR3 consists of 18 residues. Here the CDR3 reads CVSSKFQWSDDKPNEQFF. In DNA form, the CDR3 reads TGTGTCAGCAGCAAGTTCCAGTGGTCCGACGACAAGCCTAATGAGCAGTTCTTC.

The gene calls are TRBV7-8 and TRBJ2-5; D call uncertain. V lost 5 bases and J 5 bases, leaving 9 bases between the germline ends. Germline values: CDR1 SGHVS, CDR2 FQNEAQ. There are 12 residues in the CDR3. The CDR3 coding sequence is TGTGCCAGCAGCCTAATAGTGGAGACCCAGTACTTC. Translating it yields CASSLIVETQYF.

CDR3 loop: CASSLDPPPRLNYGYTF. CDR3 nucleotides: TGTGCCAGCAGCTTGGACCCCCCTCCTAGGCTCAACTATGGCTACACCTTC. The J gene is TRBJ1-2, the V gene TRBV5-6; D gene ambiguous. In germline, CDR1 is SGHDT, CDR2 YYEEEE. The CDR3 is 17 amino acids. The V gene lost 0 bases and the J gene lost 2 bases, with 17 bases spanning the gap.

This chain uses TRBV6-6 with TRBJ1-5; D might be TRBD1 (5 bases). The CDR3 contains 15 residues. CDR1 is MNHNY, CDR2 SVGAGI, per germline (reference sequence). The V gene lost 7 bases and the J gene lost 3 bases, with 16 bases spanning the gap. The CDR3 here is CASTSGAVPNQPQHF. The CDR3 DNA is TGTGCCAGCACCAGTGGGGCAGTCCCCAATCAGCCCCAGCATTTT.

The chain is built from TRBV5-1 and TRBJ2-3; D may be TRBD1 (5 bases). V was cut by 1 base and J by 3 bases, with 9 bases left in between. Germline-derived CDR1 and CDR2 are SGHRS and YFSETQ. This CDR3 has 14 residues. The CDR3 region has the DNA TGCGCCAGCAGCTTGTCAGGGCCGACAGATACGCAGTATTTT. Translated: CASSLSGPTDTQYF.

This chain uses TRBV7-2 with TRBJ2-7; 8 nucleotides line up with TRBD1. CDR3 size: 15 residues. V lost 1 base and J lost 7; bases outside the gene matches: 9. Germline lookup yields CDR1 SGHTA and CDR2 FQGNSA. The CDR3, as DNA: TGTGCCAGCAGCTTAGGGACAAGGACAGGGTTGGAGCAGTACTTC. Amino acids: CASSLGTRTGLEQYF.

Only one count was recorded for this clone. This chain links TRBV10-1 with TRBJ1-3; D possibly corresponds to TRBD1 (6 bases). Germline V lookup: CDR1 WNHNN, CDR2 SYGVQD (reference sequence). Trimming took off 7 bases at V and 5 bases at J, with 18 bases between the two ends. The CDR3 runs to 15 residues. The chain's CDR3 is CASITDPQGRNTIYF. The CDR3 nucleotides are TGCGCCAGCATCACCGATCCACAGGGAAGAAACACCATATATTTT.

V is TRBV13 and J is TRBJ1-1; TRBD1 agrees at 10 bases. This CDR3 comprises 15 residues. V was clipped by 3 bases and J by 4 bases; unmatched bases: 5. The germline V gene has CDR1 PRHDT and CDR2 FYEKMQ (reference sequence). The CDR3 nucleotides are TGTGCCAGCAGCTTTGGACAGGGGGGCGGCACTGAAGCTTTCTTT. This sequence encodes CASSFGQGGGTEAFF.

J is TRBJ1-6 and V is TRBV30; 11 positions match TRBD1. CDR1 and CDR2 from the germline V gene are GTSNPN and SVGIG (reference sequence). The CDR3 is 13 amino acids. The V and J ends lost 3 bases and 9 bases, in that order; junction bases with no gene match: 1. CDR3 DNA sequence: TGTGCCTGGAGCGGGACAGGGGGTTCACCCCTCCACTTT. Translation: CAWSGTGGSPLHF.

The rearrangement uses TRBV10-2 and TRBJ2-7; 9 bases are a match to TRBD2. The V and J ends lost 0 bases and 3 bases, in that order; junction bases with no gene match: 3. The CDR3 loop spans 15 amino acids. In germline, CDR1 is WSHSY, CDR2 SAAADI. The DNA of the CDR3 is TGCGCCAGCAGTGAGTCGAGTAGCGGGAGCTACGAGCAGTACTTC. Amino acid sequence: CASSESSSGSYEQYF.

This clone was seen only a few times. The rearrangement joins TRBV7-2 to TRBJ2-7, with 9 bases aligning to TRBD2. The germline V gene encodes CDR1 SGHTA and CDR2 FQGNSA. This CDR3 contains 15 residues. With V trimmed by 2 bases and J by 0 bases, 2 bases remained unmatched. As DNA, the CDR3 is TGTGCCAGCAGCTTAATAGCGGGGGCCTCCTACGAGCAGTACTTC. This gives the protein CASSLIAGASYEQYF.

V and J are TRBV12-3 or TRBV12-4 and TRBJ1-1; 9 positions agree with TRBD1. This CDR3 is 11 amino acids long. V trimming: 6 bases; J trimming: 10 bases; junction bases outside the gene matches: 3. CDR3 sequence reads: CASSWDRAAFF. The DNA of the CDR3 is TGTGCCAGCAGCTGGGACAGGGCAGCTTTCTTT.